This TCR beta chain was obtained from a study of T cells in Graves' hyperthyroidism and ophthalmopathy. This clonotype has just a few counts. The TCR beta CDR3 regions underwent amplification using RNA transcripts as the source. First-round RT-PCR with HTBI primers amplified the TCR CDR3 region. TCRdb reprocessed the multiplex PCR reads via MiXCR and lists one record per CDR3 protein. This table holds 600,000 to 800,000 distinct CDR3 sequences, roughly a third found once. Clinical symptoms, serum thyroxine, TRAb, thyroid ultrasound and orbital computed tomography established diagnosis. This receptor was identified in a woman in her forties with Graves' hyperthyroidism. Material for sequencing was blood.

The CDR3 loop is CASSLGGGRSNSPLHF. The CDR3 nucleotides are TGTGCCAGCAGTTTAGGAGGCGGCAGGAGTAATTCACCCCTCCACTTT. The chain recombines TRBV12-3 or TRBV12-4 with TRBJ1-6; D not certain. The CDR3 consists of 16 residues. Deletions cut 1 base from V and 6 bases from J, with 13 bases between.